The TCR beta chain described here comes from a study of PD-L1 blockade in urothelial cancer. Clones were read by immunoSEQ multiplex PCR, and TCRdb kept only the in-frame ones, dropping some. The table has more than 50,000 clones, approximately 80% seen once. Stated time point: pretreatment peripheral blood. Germline-derived CDR1 and CDR2 are SGHAT and FQDESV (reference sequence). V gave up 6 bases and J gave up 4 bases, with 15 bases separating them. This CDR3 has 15 residues. The sequence was obtained from a man in his 70s with urothelial cancer. The V gene is TRBV11-1, the J gene TRBJ2-2; D perhaps matches TRBD1 (6 bases). The specimen was PBMCs, collected around atezolizumab (anti-PD-L1) treatment. CDR3: CASRRAGVGTGELFF. CDR3 sequence (DNA): TGTGCCAGCAGGAGGGCAGGGGTGGGCACCGGGGAGCTGTTTTTT. The complete variable domain, with remaining parts taken from reference TRBV11-1 and TRBJ2-2, reads EAEVAQSPRYKITEKSQAVAFWCDPISGHATLYWYRQILGQGPELLVQFQDESVVDDSQLPKDRFSAERLKGVDSTLKIQPAELGDSAMYLCASRRAGVGTGELFFGEGSRLTVL.